This is a list of T cell receptor beta chains from one sample in a study of CD8 T cells in ankylosing spondylitis. One entry per CDR3 protein results from TCRdb running MiXCR on the 5' RACE reads. The profile shows more than 500,000 distinct CDR3 sequences, roughly 5.3% of them singletons. The specimen was blood, either unsorted or a sorted T cell fraction (not recorded which). The source is a male donor with ankylosing spondylitis. Each CDR3 is given with its conserved first and last residue. D genes are given only for firm matches. Clone size is given for some rows only: seen once, a few or many times, or a class if the clone is expanded.

TRBJ1-2,TRBV20-1,NA,many,CSATNDRPFNYGYTF,TGCAGTGCTACCAACGACAGGCCTTTTAACTATGGCTACACCTTC
TRBJ2-2,TRBV5-1,NA,NA,CASSLRVAGNTGELYF,TGCGCCAGCAGCCTGAGAGTGGCAGGGAACACCGGGGAGCTGTATTTT
TRBJ1-1,TRBV5-1,NA,many,CASSLTTVGAAFF,TGCGCCAGCAGCCTTACGACAGTGGGGGCGGCTTTCTTT
TRBJ2-7,TRBV20-1,NA,many,CSARDLGQTYEQYF,TGCAGTGCTAGAGATCTCGGACAGACCTACGAGCAGTACTTC
TRBJ2-5,TRBV29-1,NA,many,CSVEKRVDSQYF,TGCAGCGTTGAAAAAAGGGTAGACAGCCAGTACTTC
TRBJ1-4,TRBV28,NA,many,CASSAMAGFQGFSGELFF,TGTGCCAGCAGTGCCATGGCCGGGTTTCAAGGGTTTAGTGGAGAACTGTTTTTT
TRBJ1-4,TRBV5-1,TRBD1,many,CASSWTGVEKLFF,TGCGCCAGCAGCTGGACAGGGGTTGAAAAACTGTTTTTT
TRBJ2-1,TRBV6-2/TRBV6-3,TRBD2,many,CASSYTAGTGRIHEQFF,TGTGCCAGCAGTTACACAGCCGGGACCGGGAGGATCCATGAGCAGTTCTTC
TRBJ2-7,TRBV5-6,TRBD1,few,CASSLVGTATYEQYF,TGTGCCAGCAGCTTGGTGGGGACAGCAACCTACGAGCAGTACTTC
TRBJ2-2,TRBV29-1,NA,many,CSGGGWDEDGELFF,TGCAGCGGAGGAGGCTGGGACGAGGACGGGGAGCTGTTTTTT
TRBJ2-3,TRBV15,TRBD2,many,CATSRDLPSGSSDTQYF,TGTGCCACCAGCAGAGATCTTCCTAGCGGGAGCTCAGATACGCAGTATTTT
TRBJ2-1,TRBV27,TRBD2,many,CASIPGSGRDNEQFF,TGTGCCAGCATCCCGGGTAGCGGGAGGGACAATGAGCAGTTCTTC
TRBJ1-1,TRBV20-1,NA,many,CSARVAGERAEAFF,TGCAGTGCTAGGGTGGCAGGGGAACGTGCTGAAGCTTTCTTT
TRBJ1-1,TRBV12-3/TRBV12-4,TRBD1,many,CASSRGGQGMPEAFF,TGTGCCAGCAGTCGGGGGGGACAGGGCATGCCTGAAGCTTTCTTT
TRBJ1-2,TRBV7-9,NA,many,CASSRAGNNGYTF,TGTGCCAGCAGCCGCGCAGGGAACAATGGCTACACCTTC
TRBJ2-5,TRBV12-3/TRBV12-4,NA,many,CASLKRGSIVQETQYF,TGTGCCAGCCTAAAAAGGGGGTCGATAGTCCAAGAGACCCAGTACTTC
TRBJ1-3,TRBV14,NA,many,CASSHGTGNTIYF,TGTGCCAGCAGCCATGGGACCGGAAACACCATATATTTT
TRBJ2-5,TRBV7-2,NA,NA,CASSLVRGLETQYF,TGTGCCAGCAGCTTAGTTCGGGGGCTGGAGACCCAGTACTTC
TRBJ2-1,TRBV6-2/TRBV6-3,TRBD2,many,CASSSPLAVAYNEQFF,TGTGCCAGCAGTAGCCCACTAGCGGTTGCCTACAATGAGCAGTTCTTC
TRBJ2-7,TRBV5-1,NA,many,CASSFVASYEQYF,TGCGCCAGCAGCTTTGTAGCCTCCTACGAGCAGTACTTC
TRBJ2-2,TRBV9,NA,many,CASSVLIGAGELFF,TGTGCCAGCAGCGTACTGATCGGGGCCGGGGAGCTGTTTTTT
TRBJ2-7,TRBV5-1,TRBD1,NA,CASSLGRTGTGYEQYF,TGCGCCAGCAGCTTAGGTCGGACAGGGACAGGCTACGAGCAGTACTTC
TRBJ2-7,TRBV7-9,TRBD1,many,CASSFQDRDVEQYF,TGTGCCAGCAGCTTCCAGGACAGGGATGTAGAGCAGTACTTC
TRBJ2-7,TRBV7-8,TRBD1,many,CASSPGQGIIYEQYF,TGTGCCAGCAGCCCCGGACAGGGGATTATCTACGAGCAGTACTTC
TRBJ1-1,TRBV7-9,NA,many,CASSLGQTGLTEAFF,TGTGCCAGCAGCTTAGGTCAGACGGGTCTCACTGAAGCTTTCTTT
TRBJ2-3,TRBV29-1,TRBD2,many,CSVEEYGGAVDTQYF,TGCAGCGTTGAAGAGTACGGGGGGGCCGTAGATACGCAGTATTTT
TRBJ2-1,TRBV20-1,NA,few,CSASSGNANEQFF,TGCAGTGCTAGTTCGGGGAATGCCAATGAGCAGTTCTTC
TRBJ1-5,TRBV5-5,NA,many,CASSVNRVQPQHF,TGTGCCAGCAGCGTAAACAGGGTTCAGCCCCAGCATTTT
TRBJ2-6,TRBV6-1,NA,few,CASSEAWAGANVLTF,TGTGCCAGCAGTGAAGCCTGGGCGGGGGCCAACGTCCTGACTTTC
TRBJ1-2,TRBV23-1,TRBD1,few,CASSQGTGDRGYTF,TGCGCCAGCAGTCAGGGGACAGGGGATCGTGGCTACACCTTC
TRBJ2-2,TRBV4-2,NA,many,CASSQTSGFRVRGTGELFF,TGTGCCAGCAGCCAAACCTCAGGGTTTAGAGTTCGGGGCACCGGGGAGCTGTTTTTT
TRBJ2-5,TRBV7-2,NA,many,CASSLGVVPETQYF,TGTGCCAGCAGCTTAGGGGTAGTCCCAGAGACCCAGTACTTC
TRBJ2-3,TRBV7-2,NA,many,CASSRSSYADTQYF,TGTGCCTCAAGCCGGTCGTCCTATGCAGATACGCAGTATTTT
TRBJ2-7,TRBV28,NA,many,CASTGRPYEQYF,TGTGCCAGCACCGGACGGCCCTACGAGCAGTACTTC
TRBJ2-3,TRBV29-1,NA,many,CSAISAGTDTQYF,TGCAGCGCCATATCGGCGGGGACGGATACGCAGTATTTT
TRBJ2-1,TRBV5-5,NA,many,CASSTLAEQFF,TGTGCCAGCAGCACACTAGCTGAGCAGTTCTTC
TRBJ2-1,TRBV20-1,TRBD2,many,CSARDTLSGGAGTYNEQFF,TGCAGTGCTAGAGATACGTTAAGCGGGGGGGCCGGTACCTACAATGAGCAGTTCTTC
TRBJ2-7,TRBV12-3/TRBV12-4,NA,many,CASSFRVPYEQYF,TGTGCCAGCAGTTTTAGGGTCCCCTACGAGCAGTACTTC
TRBJ2-1,TRBV7-2,NA,many,CASSLFAGLIDEEQFF,TGTGCCAGCAGCTTATTTGCGGGTTTGATTGATGAGGAGCAGTTCTTC
TRBJ2-2,TRBV7-2,NA,few,CASSFRKAGELFF,TGTGCCAGCAGCTTTAGGAAGGCCGGGGAGCTGTTTTTT
TRBJ2-7,TRBV6-4,NA,many,CASSDNKGTRKYF,TGTGCCAGCAGTGACAATAAGGGGACGAGGAAGTACTTC
TRBJ2-2,TRBV5-1,NA,many,CASSYRDTNTGELFF,TGCGCCAGCAGCTACCGGGACACTAACACCGGGGAGCTGTTTTTT
TRBJ1-1,TRBV6-2/TRBV6-3,NA,many,CASSYEAGISNTEAFF,TGTGCCAGCAGTTACGAGGCAGGGATTAGTAACACTGAAGCTTTCTTT
TRBJ2-5,TRBV24-1,NA,many,CATTTQPQETQYF,TGTGCCACCACGACACAGCCACAAGAGACCCAGTACTTC
TRBJ1-2,TRBV28,NA,many,CASSLQSYGYTF,TGTGCCAGCAGCCTACAGAGCTATGGCTACACCTTC
TRBJ2-4,TRBV7-2,NA,many,CASSLGRAKNIQYF,TGTGCCAGCAGCTTAGGCAGGGCCAAAAACATTCAGTACTTC
TRBJ2-5,TRBV20-1,NA,many,CSAYDREETQYF,TGCAGTGCTTACGACAGAGAAGAGACCCAGTACTTC
TRBJ1-6,TRBV5-6,TRBD1,many,CASSSRRLQGADSPLHF,TGTGCCAGCAGCTCCCGGAGGCTCCAGGGGGCCGATTCACCCCTCCACTTT
TRBJ1-2,TRBV6-2/TRBV6-3,NA,few,CASSWPFGYGYTF,TGTGCCAGCAGTTGGCCTTTCGGGTATGGCTACACCTTC
TRBJ2-1,TRBV20-1,TRBD2,many,CSAPLAGGRNEQFF,TGCAGTGCTCCGCTAGCGGGAGGGCGGAATGAGCAGTTCTTC
TRBJ1-1,TRBV28,NA,many,CASKTGRTEAFF,TGTGCCAGCAAAACGGGACGCACTGAAGCTTTCTTT
TRBJ2-1,TRBV9,TRBD2,NA,CASSATGGEVSYNEQFF,TGTGCCAGCAGCGCAACGGGGGGGGAGGTATCCTACAATGAGCAGTTCTTC
TRBJ1-3,TRBV4-3,NA,many,CASSQAAHSGNTIYF,TGCGCCAGCAGCCAAGCGGCCCACTCTGGAAACACCATATATTTT
TRBJ2-3,TRBV12-3/TRBV12-4,NA,many,CASSLQSFQDTQYF,TGTGCCAGCAGCCTCCAAAGTTTTCAGGATACGCAGTATTTT